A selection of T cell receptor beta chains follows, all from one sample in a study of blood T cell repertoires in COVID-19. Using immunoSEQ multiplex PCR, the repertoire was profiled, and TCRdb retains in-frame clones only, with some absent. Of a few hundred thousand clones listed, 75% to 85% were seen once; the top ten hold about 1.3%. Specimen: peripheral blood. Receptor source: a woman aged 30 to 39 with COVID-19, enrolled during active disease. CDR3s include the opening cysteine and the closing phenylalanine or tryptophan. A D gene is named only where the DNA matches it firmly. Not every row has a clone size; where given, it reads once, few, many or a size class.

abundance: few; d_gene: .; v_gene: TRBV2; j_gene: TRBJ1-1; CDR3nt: TGTGCCAGCACGGGGGGCGCAGGGACTGAAGCTTTCTTT; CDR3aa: CASTGGAGTEAFF
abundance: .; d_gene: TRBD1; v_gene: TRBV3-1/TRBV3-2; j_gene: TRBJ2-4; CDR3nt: TGTGCCAGCAGCCCCACCTGGGGACAGGGAAACATTCAGTACTTC; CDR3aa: CASSPTWGQGNIQYF
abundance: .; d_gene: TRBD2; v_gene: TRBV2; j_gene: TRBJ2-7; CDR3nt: TGTGCCAGCAGTGGGACTAGCGGGGGGGCAGAGCAGTACTTC; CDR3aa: CASSGTSGGAEQYF
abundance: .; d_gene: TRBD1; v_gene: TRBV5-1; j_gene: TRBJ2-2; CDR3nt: TGCGCCAGCAGCTTAACCCCCGAATCGACAGGGCTACGGGGGGAGCTGTTTTTT; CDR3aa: CASSLTPESTGLRGELFF
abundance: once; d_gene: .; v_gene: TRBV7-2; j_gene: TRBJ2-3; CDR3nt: TGTGCCAGCAGCTTACACCCCAGCGGAACTAGCACAGATACGCAGTATTTT; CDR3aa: CASSLHPSGTSTDTQYF
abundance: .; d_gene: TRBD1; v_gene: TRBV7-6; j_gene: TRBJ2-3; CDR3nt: TGTGCCAGCAGCTCACCAGGGGGTACAGATACGCAGTATTTT; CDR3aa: CASSSPGGTDTQYF
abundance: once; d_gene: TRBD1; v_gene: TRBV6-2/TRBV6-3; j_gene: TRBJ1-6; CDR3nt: TGTGCCAGCAGCGGAAAAGACAGGGCTTCACCCCTCCACTTT; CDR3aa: CASSGKDRASPLHF
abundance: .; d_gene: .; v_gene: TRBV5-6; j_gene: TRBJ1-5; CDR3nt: TGTGCCAGCAGCTTGGGTCGCAGGCAGCCCCAGCATTTT; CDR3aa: CASSLGRRQPQHF
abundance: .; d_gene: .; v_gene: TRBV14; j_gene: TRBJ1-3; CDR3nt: TGTGCCAGCAGCCAAAGGATAGACTTTGGAAACACCATATATTTT; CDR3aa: CASSQRIDFGNTIYF
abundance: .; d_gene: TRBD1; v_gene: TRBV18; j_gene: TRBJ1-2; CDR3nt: TGTGCCAGCTCACCACTCGGGACAGGGGAACTTTCGTCCGGCTACACCTTC; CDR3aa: CASSPLGTGELSSGYTF
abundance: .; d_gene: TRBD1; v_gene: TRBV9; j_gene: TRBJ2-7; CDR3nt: TGTGCCAGCAGCCCCGACAGGGTCCACGAGCAGTACTTC; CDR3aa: CASSPDRVHEQYF
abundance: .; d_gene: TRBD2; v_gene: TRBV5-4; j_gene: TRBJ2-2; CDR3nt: TGTGCCAGCAGCCGGGGGACTAGCGTTTTTCCCGGGGAGCTGTTTTTT; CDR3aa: CASSRGTSVFPGELFF
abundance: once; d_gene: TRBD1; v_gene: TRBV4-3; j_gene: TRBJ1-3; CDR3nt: TGCGCCAGCAGCCCTGGGGGGACAGGGAGAAACACCATATATTTT; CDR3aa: CASSPGGTGRNTIYF
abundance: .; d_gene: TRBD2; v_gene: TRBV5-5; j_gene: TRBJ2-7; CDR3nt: TGTGCCAGCAGCTGGGACGGGACTAGCGGGAGGGGTAGCTCCTACGAGCAGTACTTC; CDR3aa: CASSWDGTSGRGSSYEQYF
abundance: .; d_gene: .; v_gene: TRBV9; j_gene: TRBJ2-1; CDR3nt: TGTGCCAGCAGCGTTACCGGGACTTACTCCTACAATGAGCAGTTCTTC; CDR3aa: CASSVTGTYSYNEQFF
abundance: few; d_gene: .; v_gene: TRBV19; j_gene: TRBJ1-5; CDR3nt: TGTGCCAGTGGGTCAGCCAGGGGTAGCAGCAATCAGCCCCAGCATTTT; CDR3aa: CASGSARGSSNQPQHF
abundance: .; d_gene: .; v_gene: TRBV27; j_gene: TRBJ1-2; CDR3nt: TGTGCCAGCAGTTTAGATCAATCAGGTATCGGCTACACCTTC; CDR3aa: CASSLDQSGIGYTF
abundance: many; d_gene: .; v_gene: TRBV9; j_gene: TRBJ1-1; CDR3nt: TGTGCCAGCAGCACCGGGGGGACCACTGAAGCTTTCTTT; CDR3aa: CASSTGGTTEAFF
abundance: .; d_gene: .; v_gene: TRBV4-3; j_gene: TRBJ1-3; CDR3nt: TGCGCCAGCAGCCAAGATAAGGAGGGTTCTGGAAACACCATATATTTT; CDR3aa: CASSQDKEGSGNTIYF
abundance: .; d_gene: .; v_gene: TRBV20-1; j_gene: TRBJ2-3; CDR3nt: TGCAGTGCTAGTGTGGGGGGTTACACAGATACGCAGTATTTT; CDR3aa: CSASVGGYTDTQYF
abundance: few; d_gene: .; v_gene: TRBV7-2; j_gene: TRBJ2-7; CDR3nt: TGTGCCAGCGCACGAGGGGAGGTGGGCGAGCAGTACTTC; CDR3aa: CASARGEVGEQYF
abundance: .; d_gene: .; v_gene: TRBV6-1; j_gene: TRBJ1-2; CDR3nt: TGTGCCAGCAGTGAACAGGACTATGGCTACACCTTC; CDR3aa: CASSEQDYGYTF
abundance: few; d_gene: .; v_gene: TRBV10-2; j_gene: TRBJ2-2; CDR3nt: TGCGCCAGCAGGACAGGCACCGGGGAGCTGTTTTTT; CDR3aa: CASRTGTGELFF